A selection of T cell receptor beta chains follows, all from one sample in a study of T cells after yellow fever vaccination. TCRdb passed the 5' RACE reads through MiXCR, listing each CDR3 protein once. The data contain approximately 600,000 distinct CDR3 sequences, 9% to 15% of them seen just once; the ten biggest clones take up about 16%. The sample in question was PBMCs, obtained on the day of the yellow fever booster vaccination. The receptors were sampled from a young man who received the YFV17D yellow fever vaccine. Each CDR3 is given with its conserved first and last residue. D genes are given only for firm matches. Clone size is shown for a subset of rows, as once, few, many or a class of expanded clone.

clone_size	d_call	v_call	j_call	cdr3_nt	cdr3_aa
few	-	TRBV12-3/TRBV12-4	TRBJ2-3	TGTGCCACCCTCGTGGGGGGACGGTCGTATTTT	CATLVGGRSYF
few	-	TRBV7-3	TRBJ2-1	TGTGCCAGCAGCTTAGGCCCTTGGAATGAGCAGTTCTTC	CASSLGPWNEQFF
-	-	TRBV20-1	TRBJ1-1	TGCAGTGCTAAATCAGGGGTGGGTGAAGCTTTCTTT	CSAKSGVGEAFF
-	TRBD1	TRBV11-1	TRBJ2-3	TGTGCCAGCAGCACCCCGGACAGGGCCGAAGTGGGCACAGATACGCAGTATTTT	CASSTPDRAEVGTDTQYF
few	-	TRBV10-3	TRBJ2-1	TGTGCCATCAGTGAGTCCGAGGGAACCGGGACTTTACCTAGCGATGAGCAGTTCTTC	CAISESEGTGTLPSDEQFF
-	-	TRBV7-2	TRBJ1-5	TGTGCCAGCAGCCCCGCCCGTGTGTTAACATGGCAGCCCCAGCATTTT	CASSPARVLTWQPQHF
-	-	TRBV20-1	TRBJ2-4	TGCAGTGCGCATAGCGGAAAAAACATTCAGTACTTC	CSAHSGKNIQYF
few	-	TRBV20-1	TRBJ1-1	TGCAGTGCTATCCCCCACACTGAAGCTTTCTTT	CSAIPHTEAFF
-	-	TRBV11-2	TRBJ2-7	TGTGCCAGCAGCCACGTCCCGGGCGCCTCCTACGAGCAGTACTTC	CASSHVPGASYEQYF
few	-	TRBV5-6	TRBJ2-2	TGTGCCAGCAGCTTGGGAGGGGAAAGACATTGGATCAACACCGGGGAGCTGTTTTTT	CASSLGGERHWINTGELFF
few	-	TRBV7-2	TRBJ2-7	TGTGCCAGCAGCTTAGTGAGGAGTAGTTCCTACGAGCAGTACTTC	CASSLVRSSSYEQYF
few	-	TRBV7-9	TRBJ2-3	TGTGCCAGCACCTCCGGAAGCCAAACAACAGATACGCAGTATTTT	CASTSGSQTTDTQYF
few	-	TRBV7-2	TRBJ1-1	TGTGCCAGCTCGAACACTGAAGCTTTCTTT	CASSNTEAFF
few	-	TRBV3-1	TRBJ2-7	TGTGCCAGCAGCCAGGGTGGCCCGGACACCCTCTACGAGCAGTACTTC	CASSQGGPDTLYEQYF
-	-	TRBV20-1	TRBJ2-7	TGCAGTGCTAGAGCTTTCCATGGTAGTAGAGGGGGGGAGCAGTACTTC	CSARAFHGSRGGEQYF
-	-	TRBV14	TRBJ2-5	TGTGCCAGCAGCCAAGATTTCGCGGGAAAGACCCAGTACTTC	CASSQDFAGKTQYF
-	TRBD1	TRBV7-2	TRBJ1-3	TGTGCCAGCAGTGAGACAGGGAGCTCTGGAAACACCATATATTTT	CASSETGSSGNTIYF
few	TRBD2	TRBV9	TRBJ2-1	TGTGCCAGCAGCGTAGATACTAGCGTGAATGAGCAGTTCTTC	CASSVDTSVNEQFF
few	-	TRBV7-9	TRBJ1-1	TGTGCCAGCAACCCGAGTAGGGGGGACACTGAAGCTTTCTTT	CASNPSRGDTEAFF
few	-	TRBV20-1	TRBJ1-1	TGCAGTGTTGTTGCAGGGACGAACACTGAAGCTTTCTTT	CSVVAGTNTEAFF
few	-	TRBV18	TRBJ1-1	TGTGCCAGCTCACCACCGGTGCAGAACACTGAAGCTTTCTTT	CASSPPVQNTEAFF
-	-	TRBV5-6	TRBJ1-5	TGTGCCAGCAGCTTAGATTCAGGGACCAACCATAATCAGCCCCAGCATTTT	CASSLDSGTNHNQPQHF
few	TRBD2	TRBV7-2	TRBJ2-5	TGTGCCAGCAGCCCCATGGCGGGAGGGCCAGAGACCCAGTACTTC	CASSPMAGGPETQYF
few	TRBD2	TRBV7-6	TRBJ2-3	TGTGCCAGCAGCTTAGTTGGGACTAGCGGATACACAGATACGCAGTATTTT	CASSLVGTSGYTDTQYF